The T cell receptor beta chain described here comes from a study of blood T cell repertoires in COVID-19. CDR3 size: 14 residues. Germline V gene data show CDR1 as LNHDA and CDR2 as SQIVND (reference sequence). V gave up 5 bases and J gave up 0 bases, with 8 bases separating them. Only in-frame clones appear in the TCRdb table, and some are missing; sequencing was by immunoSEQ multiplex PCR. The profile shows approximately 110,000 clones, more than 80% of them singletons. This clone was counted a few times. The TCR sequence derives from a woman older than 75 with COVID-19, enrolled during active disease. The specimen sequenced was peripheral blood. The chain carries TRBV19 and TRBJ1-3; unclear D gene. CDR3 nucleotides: TGTGCCAGTAGTTTGAGGAGCTCTGGAAACACCATATATTTT. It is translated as CASSLRSSGNTIYF.